These 25 T cell receptor beta chains were sequenced from one sample in a study of tumour-infiltrating T cells in Burkitt lymphoma. TCRdb's table, derived via immunoSEQ multiplex PCR, lists solely in-frame clones and lacks some. The sample contains 250 or so clones, about 20% of which appear only once. The source material was tumor tissue. The source of these receptors is a human donor with Burkitt lymphoma.

The chain recombines TRBV5-6 with TRBJ2-2; D perhaps matches TRBD2 (6 bases). Germline V lookup: CDR1 SGHDT, CDR2 YYEEEE. Trimming stripped 4 bases from V and 3 bases from J, with 16 bases between. This CDR3 has 16 residues. The CDR3 sequence is CASSLVPSGDTGELFF. The DNA of the CDR3 is TGTGCCAGCAGCCTTGTCCCTTCGGGGGACACCGGGGAGCTGTTTTTT.

This clone has a handful of counts. This chain connects TRBV30 to TRBJ2-5; perhaps TRBD1 as D (5 bases). This CDR3 contains 13 residues. CDR1 GTSNPN and CDR2 SVGIG come from the germline V gene (reference sequence). The V gene lost 5 bases and the J gene lost 3 bases, with 13 bases spanning the gap. The CDR3 nucleotides read TGTGCCTGGGAACGTTCAGGGAAAGAGACCCAGTACTTC. As protein: CAWERSGKETQYF.

This sequence joins TRBV2 and TRBJ2-3; 8 nucleotides align to TRBD1. V dropped 5 bases and J dropped 3; count of bases not matched to a gene: 7. Per the germline V gene, CDR1 is SNHLY and CDR2 is FYNNEI. The CDR3 loop spans 15 amino acids. For the CDR3, the DNA is TGTGCCAGCAGTACAGGGGGAGTAAGAACAGATACGCAGTATTTT. Encoded protein: CASSTGGVRTDTQYF.

This clone has only a few counts. J is TRBJ2-1 and V is TRBV2; D is possibly TRBD1 or TRBD2 (5 bases each). Germline V gene data show CDR1 as SNHLY and CDR2 as FYNNEI. The CDR3 consists of 15 residues. V was trimmed by 9 bases and J by 0 bases, leaving 15 bases between them. CDR3 in DNA: TGTGCCAGTTGGGGGATGGGAGACTCCTACAATGAGCAGTTCTTC. This gives the protein CASWGMGDSYNEQFF.

The rearrangement joins TRBV5-6 to TRBJ1-2; maybe TRBD1 (5 bases). V lost 5 bases, J lost 4 bases, and 18 bases lay in between. CDR1 SGHDT and CDR2 YYEEEE come from the germline V gene. The CDR3 loop spans 15 amino acids. CDR3 in amino acids: CASSFQGEGGYGYTF. The CDR3 region has the DNA TGTGCCAGCAGTTTCCAAGGGGAGGGTGGCTATGGCTACACCTTC.

This clone showed up just a few times. J is TRBJ1-1 and V is TRBV9; TRBD1 might be the D (5 bases). The germline V gene has CDR1 SGDLS and CDR2 YYNGEE. The V gene lost 0 bases and the J gene lost 5 bases, with 8 bases spanning the gap. CDR3 length equals 13 residues. The DNA of the CDR3 is TGTGCCAGCAGCGTAGGGGCAGGGACTGAAGCTTTCTTT. Protein sequence: CASSVGAGTEAFF.

The chain employs TRBV11-3 and TRBJ2-3; TRBD2 aligns across 8 bases. Per the germline V gene, CDR1 is SGHNT and CDR2 is YENEEA. CDR3 length equals 17 residues. J lost 2 bases, V lost 0 bases, and 7 bases had no gene match. The chain's CDR3 is CASSLDHTSGLTDTQYF. The CDR3 DNA sequence: TGTGCCAGCAGCTTAGATCATACTAGCGGACTCACAGATACGCAGTATTTT.

This clone was recorded a few times. The chain links TRBV30 to TRBJ2-1; TRBD2 is a possible D gene (5 bases). This CDR3 has 12 amino acids. Trimming pared 5 bases from V and 9 bases from J, leaving 14 bases between. Looked up from germline, CDR1 is GTSNPN and CDR2 is SVGIG (reference sequence). The CDR3 here is CAWSSGSTEQFF. The DNA for the CDR3 is TGTGCCTGGTCCAGCGGAAGTACTGAGCAGTTCTTC.

V gene TRBV2 combines with J gene TRBJ2-7; tentatively, D is TRBD1 (5 bases). Trimming took off 7 bases at V and 4 bases at J, with 11 bases between the two ends. In germline, CDR1 is SNHLY, CDR2 FYNNEI. The CDR3 extends over 12 amino acids. For the CDR3, the DNA is TGTGCCAGCACCACAGACAGATACGAGCAGTACTTC. It yields the protein CASTTDRYEQYF.

This clone was seen a few times. V gene TRBV9 combines with J gene TRBJ1-3; D unresolved. V lost 0 bases to trimming and J lost 0 bases, with 10 bases between them. Germline-derived CDR1 and CDR2 are SGDLS and YYNGEE. CDR3 length equals 16 residues. The CDR3 sequence is CASSVAGGYSGNTIYF. In DNA, the CDR3 is TGTGCCAGCAGCGTAGCGGGCGGTTACTCTGGAAACACCATATATTTT.

The CDR3 nucleotides are TGTGCCAGTAGCCCGGTTAGGGGTCTGGCCGGGGAGCTGTTTTTT. Residues: CASSPVRGLAGELFF. This rearrangement joins TRBV19 to TRBJ2-2, with D maybe TRBD1 (5 bases). The CDR3 consists of 15 residues. Germline CDR1 reads LNHDA; CDR2 reads SQIVND (reference sequence). Trimming shortened V by 6 bases and J by 6 bases, and 17 bases separated the two germline ends.

The genes are TRBV5-8 and TRBJ1-2; no firm D call. The CDR3 totals 16 residues. Looked up from germline, CDR1 is SGHTS and CDR2 is YDEGEE. V shed 0 bases and J shed 1 base, with 13 bases lying between them. The CDR3, as DNA: TGTGCCAGCAGCTTGGAGGCAAGGGCAAATAACTATGGCTACACCTTC. Its translation is CASSLEARANNYGYTF.

The genes are TRBV19 and TRBJ2-1, with 7 bases identical to TRBD2. In germline, CDR1 is LNHDA, CDR2 SQIVND (reference sequence). Trimming cost V 4 bases and J 2 bases; bases outside gene matches: 2. This CDR3 region has 14 residues. The CDR3 bases are TGTGCCAGTAGTACGAGCGGGACCTACAATGAGCAGTTCTTC. This codes for CASSTSGTYNEQFF.

The V call is TRBV21-1, the J call TRBJ1-1; TRBD1, the table's D call, was not compared with the DNA. TRBV21-1 is a pseudogene segment. The CDR3 runs to 14 residues. The CDR3 nucleotides read TGTGCCAGCAGCGTACCGACAGGGAACACTGAAGCTTTCTTT. Translated, it gives CASSVPTGNTEAFF.

The chain combines TRBV5-1 with TRBJ2-7, with D possibly matching TRBD1 (6 bases). The CDR3 is made up of 15 amino acids. CDR1 is SGHRS, CDR2 YFSETQ, per germline. The V end was cut by 0 bases, the J end by 5 bases, with 15 bases between. The CDR3 sequence: CASSLALGAVDEQYF. The CDR3 region has the DNA TGCGCCAGCAGCTTGGCGCTGGGGGCAGTGGACGAGCAGTACTTC.

By share, this clone ranks as hyperexpanded. CDR3 coding DNA: TGTGCCAGCAGTGTGGAGGGGGGAGATACGCAGTATTTT. Translated, it gives CASSVEGGDTQYF. The chain recombines TRBV6-1 with TRBJ2-3; the D gene could be TRBD1 or TRBD2 (6 bases each). CDR3 length: 13 amino acids. Germline V gene data show CDR1 as MNHNS and CDR2 as SASEGT. V lost 4 bases and J 5 bases, leaving 10 bases between the germline ends.

The V gene is TRBV13, the J gene TRBJ2-3; D gene unclear. The CDR3 is 14 amino acids. Trimming removed 3 bases at V and 2 bases at J, with 9 bases between. Germline CDR1 is PRHDT and CDR2 is FYEKMQ (reference sequence). The CDR3 DNA reads as TGTGCCAGCAGCTTTGGGTCAGACACAGATACGCAGTATTTT. It is translated as CASSFGSDTDTQYF.

This clone was found a few times. V usage is TRBV29-1 and J usage is TRBJ1-5; TRBD1 is a possible D gene (6 bases). The V gene lost 5 bases and the J gene lost 7 bases, with 15 bases spanning the gap. CDR1 and CDR2 (germline): SQVTM, ANQGSEA. The CDR3 consists of 13 residues. CDR3 in amino acids: CSVSRGAGQPQHF. The CDR3 DNA follows: TGCAGCGTTTCACGGGGGGCGGGCCAGCCCCAGCATTTT. Filled out from reference TRBV29-1 and TRBJ1-5, the complete variable domain reads SAVISQKPSRDICQRGTSLTIQCQVDSQVTMMFWYRQQPGQSLTLIATANQGSEATYESGFVIDKFPISRPNLTFSTLTVSNMSPEDSSIYLCSVSRGAGQPQHFGDGTRLSIL.

V gene TRBV10-3 combines with J gene TRBJ2-5, with unresolved D. Trimming cost V 0 bases and J 0 bases, with 2 bases left between them. This CDR3 spans 13 amino acids. Germline CDR1 is ENHRY and CDR2 is SYGVKD. The DNA of the CDR3 is TGTGCCATCAGTGAGTCGTACCAAGAGACCCAGTACTTC. Amino acid sequence: CAISESYQETQYF.

This chain uses TRBV9 with TRBJ2-3, with 8 bases aligning to TRBD2. V lost 0 bases to trimming and J lost 3 bases; unmatched junction nucleotides: 3. This CDR3 has 15 amino acids. CDR1 is SGDLS and CDR2 is YYNGEE in the germline V gene. DNA for the CDR3: TGTGCCAGCAGCGTAGAAGCGGGAGAGACAGATACGCAGTATTTT. Translating it yields CASSVEAGETDTQYF.

This clone was recorded a few times. The V call is TRBV19, the J call TRBJ2-2, with 8 bases aligning to TRBD2. CDR1 LNHDA and CDR2 SQIVND come from the germline V gene (reference sequence). With V trimmed by 7 bases and J by 5 bases, 12 bases remained unmatched. This CDR3 contains 16 residues. Written as DNA, the CDR3 is TGTGCCAGTATTCCCCCGGGTACTAGCGGAACCGGGGAGCTGTTTTTT. This sequence encodes CASIPPGTSGTGELFF.

The chain carries TRBV11-1 and TRBJ2-7; D gene unclear. CDR1 and CDR2 (germline): SGHAT, FQDESV (reference sequence). The ends were cut back, 3 bases at V and 3 bases at J, with 9 bases in the middle. This CDR3 is 13 amino acids long. For the CDR3, the DNA is TGTGCCAGCAGCTTCGGGTACGACTACGAGCAGTACTTC. Its translation is CASSFGYDYEQYF.

This clone has a single count. The chain couples TRBV27 to TRBJ1-1; 10 bases map to TRBD1. Germline values: CDR1 MNHEY, CDR2 SMNVEV (reference sequence). This CDR3 has 15 amino acids. Trimming removed 7 bases from V and 1 base from J; junction bases left unmatched: 6. CDR3 protein: CASTKGTGANTEAFF. CDR3 nucleotide sequence: TGTGCCAGCACCAAAGGGACAGGGGCGAACACTGAAGCTTTCTTT.

The chain couples TRBV28 to TRBJ1-3, with TRBD1 identical over 7 bases. Germline V gene sequence: CDR1 MDHEN, CDR2 SYDVKM. J was trimmed by 1 base and V by 5 bases; bases with no gene match: 2. This CDR3 has 14 residues. The CDR3 reads CASSPGQSGNTIYF. The CDR3 DNA is TGTGCCAGCAGTCCGGGACAGTCTGGAAACACCATATATTTT.

V usage is TRBV4-1 and J usage is TRBJ2-1, with 9 nucleotides matching TRBD1. Trimming cost V 6 bases and J 4 bases; bases outside gene matches: 10. Germline V gene data show CDR1 as MGHRA and CDR2 as YSYEKL. This CDR3 contains 16 residues. The CDR3 sequence is CASSLPGTGNYNEQFF. The CDR3 nucleotides read TGCGCCAGCAGTCTTCCCGGGACAGGGAATTACAATGAGCAGTTCTTC.